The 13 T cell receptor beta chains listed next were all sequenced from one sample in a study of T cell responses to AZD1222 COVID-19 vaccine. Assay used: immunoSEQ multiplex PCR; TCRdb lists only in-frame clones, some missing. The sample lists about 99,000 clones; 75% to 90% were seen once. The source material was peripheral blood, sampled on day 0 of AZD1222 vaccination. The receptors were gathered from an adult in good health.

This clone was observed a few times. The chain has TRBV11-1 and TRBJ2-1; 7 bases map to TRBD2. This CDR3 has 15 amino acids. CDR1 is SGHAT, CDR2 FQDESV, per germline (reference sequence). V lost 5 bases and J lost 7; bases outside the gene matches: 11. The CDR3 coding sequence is TGTGCCAGCAGCCCTAGGACTAGATTGGGGAATGAGCAGTTCTTC. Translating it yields CASSPRTRLGNEQFF.

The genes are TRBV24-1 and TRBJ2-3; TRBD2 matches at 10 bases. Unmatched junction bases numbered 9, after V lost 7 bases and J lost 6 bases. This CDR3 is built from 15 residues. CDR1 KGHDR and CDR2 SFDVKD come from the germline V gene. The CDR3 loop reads CATRESGGAGDTQYF. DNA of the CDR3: TGTGCCACCAGGGAAAGCGGGGGGGCCGGGGATACGCAGTATTTT.

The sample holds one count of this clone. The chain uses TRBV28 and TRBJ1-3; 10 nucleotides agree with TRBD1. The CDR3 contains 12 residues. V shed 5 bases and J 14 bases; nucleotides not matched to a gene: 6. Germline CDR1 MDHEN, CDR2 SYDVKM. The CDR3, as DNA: TGTGCCAGCAGTATTCCAGGGACAGGGGTATATTTT. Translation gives CASSIPGTGVYF.

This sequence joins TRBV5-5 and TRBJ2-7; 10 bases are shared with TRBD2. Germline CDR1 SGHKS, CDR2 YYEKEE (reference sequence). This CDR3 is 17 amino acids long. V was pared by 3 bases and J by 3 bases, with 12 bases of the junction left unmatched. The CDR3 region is CASSWSAGLAENYEQYF. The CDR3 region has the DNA TGTGCCAGCAGCTGGAGTGCCGGACTAGCGGAAAACTACGAGCAGTACTTC.

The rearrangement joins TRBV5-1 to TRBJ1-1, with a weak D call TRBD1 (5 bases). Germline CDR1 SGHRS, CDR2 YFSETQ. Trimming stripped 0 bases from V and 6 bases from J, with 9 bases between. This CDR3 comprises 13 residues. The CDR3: CASSLGDSSEAFF. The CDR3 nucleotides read TGCGCCAGCAGCTTGGGAGACAGTTCTGAAGCTTTCTTT.

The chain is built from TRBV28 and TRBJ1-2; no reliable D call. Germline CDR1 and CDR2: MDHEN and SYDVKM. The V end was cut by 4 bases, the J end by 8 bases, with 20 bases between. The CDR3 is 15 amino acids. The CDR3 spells CASSSYGVVIIGYTF. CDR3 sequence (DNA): TGTGCCAGCAGTTCCTATGGGGTGGTTATTATAGGCTACACCTTC.

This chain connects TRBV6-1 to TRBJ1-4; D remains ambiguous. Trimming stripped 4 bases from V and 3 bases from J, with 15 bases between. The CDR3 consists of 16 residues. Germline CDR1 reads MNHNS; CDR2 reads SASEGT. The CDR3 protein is CASSGGRVAANEKLFF. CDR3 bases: TGTGCCAGCAGTGGGGGTAGGGTCGCGGCTAATGAAAAACTGTTTTTT.

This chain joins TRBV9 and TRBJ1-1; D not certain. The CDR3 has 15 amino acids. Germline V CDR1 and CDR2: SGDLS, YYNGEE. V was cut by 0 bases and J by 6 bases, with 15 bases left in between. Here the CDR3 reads CASSVDSLLSAEAFF. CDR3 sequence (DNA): TGTGCCAGCAGCGTAGATAGCCTCCTGAGCGCTGAAGCTTTCTTT.

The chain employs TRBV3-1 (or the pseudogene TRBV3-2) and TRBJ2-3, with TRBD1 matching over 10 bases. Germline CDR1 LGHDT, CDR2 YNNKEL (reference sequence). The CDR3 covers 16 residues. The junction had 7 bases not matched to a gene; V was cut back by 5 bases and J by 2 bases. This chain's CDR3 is CASSSWDRGLTDTQYF. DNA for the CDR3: TGTGCCAGCAGCTCCTGGGACAGGGGACTCACAGATACGCAGTATTTT.

For the CDR3, the DNA is TGTGCCATCAGTCGGGGTAACACTGAAGCTTTCTTT. Residues: CAISRGNTEAFF. The chain links TRBV10-3 to TRBJ1-1; D is unclear. Germline V gene data show CDR1 as ENHRY and CDR2 as SYGVKD. This CDR3 spans 12 amino acids. Trimming removed 5 bases at V and 2 bases at J, with 6 bases between.

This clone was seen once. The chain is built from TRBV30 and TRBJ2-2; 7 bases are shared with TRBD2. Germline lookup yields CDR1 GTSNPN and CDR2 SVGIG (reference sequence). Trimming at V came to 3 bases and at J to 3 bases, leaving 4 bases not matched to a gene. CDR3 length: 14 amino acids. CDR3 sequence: CAWRASGYTGELFF. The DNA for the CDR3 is TGTGCCTGGAGGGCTAGCGGCTACACCGGGGAGCTGTTTTTT.

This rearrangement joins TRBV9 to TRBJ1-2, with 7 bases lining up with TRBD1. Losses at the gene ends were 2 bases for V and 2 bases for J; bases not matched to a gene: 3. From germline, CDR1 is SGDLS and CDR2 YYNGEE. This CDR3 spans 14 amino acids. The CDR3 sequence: CASSVGTANYGYTF. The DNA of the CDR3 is TGTGCCAGCAGCGTGGGGACAGCCAACTATGGCTACACCTTC.

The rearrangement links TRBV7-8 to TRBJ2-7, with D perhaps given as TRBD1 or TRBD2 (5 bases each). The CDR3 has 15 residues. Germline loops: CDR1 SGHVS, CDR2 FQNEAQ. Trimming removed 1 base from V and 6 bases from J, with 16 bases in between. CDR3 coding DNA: TGTGCCAGCAGCTTAGGGTCGGGACCCGCGGCCGAGCAGTACTTC. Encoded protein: CASSLGSGPAAEQYF.